A single sample is the source of the 21 T cell receptor beta chains below, sequenced in a study of T cell responses to AZD1222 COVID-19 vaccine. Clones were read by immunoSEQ multiplex PCR, and TCRdb kept only the in-frame ones, dropping some. This table has approximately 130,000 clones, around 83% appearing once. This specimen was peripheral blood, taken 28 days after the second AZD1222 dose. Receptors originate from an adult who received the AZD1222 COVID-19 vaccine.

The chain uses TRBV5-4 and TRBJ1-1, with D unresolved. Deletions cut 2 bases from V and 2 bases from J, with 7 bases between. The germline V gene encodes CDR1 SGHNT and CDR2 YYREEE (reference sequence). The CDR3 sequence is 13 residues long. CDR3 bases: TGTGCCAGCAGCTTAAGTCGAAACACTGAAGCTTTCTTT. Amino acid sequence: CASSLSRNTEAFF.

V and J are TRBV24-1 and TRBJ2-7; tentative D call: TRBD1 (5 bases). V lost 4 bases to trimming and J lost 2 bases, with 11 bases between them. The CDR3 spans 14 residues. The germline V gene has CDR1 KGHDR and CDR2 SFDVKD. CDR3 sequence: CATSEGVIPYEQYF. The CDR3 DNA follows: TGTGCCACCAGTGAAGGGGTTATCCCCTACGAGCAGTACTTC.

The chain couples TRBV18 to TRBJ1-5, with TRBD1 matching over 7 bases. CDR3 length equals 15 residues. The germline V gene has CDR1 KGHSH and CDR2 LQKENI. Trimming took 2 bases from V and 3 from J; bases not matched to a gene: 4. The CDR3 loop is CASSPGTELNQPQHF. CDR3 DNA: TGTGCCAGCTCACCAGGGACAGAACTCAATCAGCCCCAGCATTTT.

The V call is TRBV27, the J call TRBJ2-2; D is possibly TRBD1 (6 bases). Germline V lookup: CDR1 MNHEY, CDR2 SMNVEV (reference sequence). The CDR3 consists of 13 residues. V was clipped by 3 bases and J by 5 bases, with 7 bases between them. CDR3 in amino acids: CASSFGQTGELFF. The CDR3 DNA follows: TGTGCCAGCAGTTTCGGACAGACCGGGGAGCTGTTTTTT.

The sample holds a few counts of this clone. This sequence joins TRBV3-1 (or the pseudogene TRBV3-2) and TRBJ2-3; D not certain. CDR1 is LGHDT, CDR2 YNNKEL, per germline (reference sequence). The CDR3 runs to 17 residues. The ends were cut back, 4 bases at V and 3 bases at J, with 20 bases in the middle. The CDR3 nucleotides read TGTGCCAGCAGCCGCCGTAGGCAGGCGCTCTCTACAGATACGCAGTATTTT. Protein sequence: CASSRRRQALSTDTQYF.

V and J are TRBV29-1 and TRBJ1-1; weak D call: TRBD1 (5 bases). V shed 2 bases and J shed 5 bases, with 9 bases lying between them. This CDR3 contains 12 residues. Per the germline V gene, CDR1 is SQVTM and CDR2 is ANQGSEA. CDR3: CSVESEGTEAFF. The CDR3 bases are TGCAGCGTTGAAAGTGAGGGGACTGAAGCTTTCTTT.

This chain connects TRBV9 to TRBJ2-3; 14 bases map to TRBD2. Per germline, CDR1 SGDLS and CDR2 YYNGEE. The junction had 5 bases not matched to a gene; V was cut back by 3 bases and J by 2 bases. This CDR3 is 17 amino acids long. CDR3 protein: CASSGGLAGGLTDTQYF. The CDR3 bases are TGTGCCAGCAGCGGCGGACTAGCGGGGGGACTCACAGATACGCAGTATTTT.

The chain is built from TRBV19 and TRBJ1-1, with no clear D. CDR3 size: 13 residues. CDR1 and CDR2 from the germline V gene are LNHDA and SQIVND (reference sequence). The V gene lost 2 bases and the J gene lost 1 base, with 5 bases spanning the gap. CDR3 bases: TGTGCCAGTAGTATACCTAAGAACACTGAAGCTTTCTTT. This encodes CASSIPKNTEAFF.

Comments on this clone: Other nucleotide sequences in the sample specify the same CDR3. The chain combines TRBV28 with TRBJ1-6; D unresolved. Germline V gives CDR1 MDHEN, CDR2 SYDVKM. The CDR3 runs 11 residues. Between the trimmed V and J ends, which lost 5 bases and 7 bases, there was a span of 3 bases. The CDR3 here is CASSLNSPLHF. CDR3 coding DNA: TGTGCCAGCAGTCTAAATTCACCCCTCCACTTT.

This chain uses TRBV11-2 with TRBJ1-6; TRBD1 matches at 11 bases. The V gene end was trimmed by 8 bases and the J gene end by 5 bases; junction bases not matched to a gene: 5. Germline CDR1 is SGHAT and CDR2 is FQNNGV. The CDR3 loop spans 15 amino acids. DNA for the CDR3: TGTGCCAGCGGCGGACAGGGGGCAAATAATTCACCCCTCCACTTT. This gives the protein CASGGQGANNSPLHF.

This sequence joins TRBV2 and TRBJ1-2; 7 positions agree with TRBD1. J lost 8 bases, V lost 6 bases, and 9 bases had no gene match. CDR3 length: 13 residues. Germline-derived CDR1 and CDR2 are SNHLY and FYNNEI. CDR3 amino acids: CASREQGFGGYTF. CDR3 nucleotide sequence: TGTGCCAGCAGAGAACAGGGGTTCGGCGGCTACACCTTC.

This chain links TRBV7-2 with TRBJ2-7; 13 bases are a match to TRBD2. Germline V gene data show CDR1 as SGHTA and CDR2 as FQGNSA. V gave up 5 bases and J gave up 4 bases; unmatched junction bases: 2. The CDR3 extends over 14 amino acids. In DNA form, the CDR3 reads TGTGCCAGCAGCACTAGCGGGGGGGCTTACGAGCAGTACTTC. As protein: CASSTSGGAYEQYF.

The chain has TRBV5-1 and TRBJ2-2; TRBD2 might be the D (5 bases). In germline, CDR1 is SGHRS, CDR2 YFSETQ. Trimming cost V 0 bases and J 3 bases, with 6 bases left between them. The CDR3 spans 14 residues. CDR3 in amino acids: CASSLGTYTGELFF. The CDR3 DNA is TGCGCCAGCAGCTTGGGGACTTACACCGGGGAGCTGTTTTTT.

The chain uses TRBV5-1 and TRBJ1-2; weak D call: TRBD1 (5 bases). CDR1 and CDR2 (germline): SGHRS, YFSETQ. This CDR3 has 14 amino acids. V lost 0 bases, J lost 5 bases, and 11 bases lay in between. For the CDR3, the DNA is TGCGCCAGCAGCTTGGCCGGGACGGGATATGGCTACACCTTC. It codes for CASSLAGTGYGYTF.

This chain connects TRBV4-1 to TRBJ2-2; TRBD2 is a possible D gene (5 bases). Trimming removed 0 bases from V and 7 bases from J, with 15 bases in between. The CDR3 is 16 residues long. Germline V lookup: CDR1 MGHRA, CDR2 YSYEKL. The CDR3 sequence is CASSQDGSEVIGELFF. The CDR3 coding sequence is TGCGCCAGCAGCCAAGATGGGTCGGAGGTAATCGGGGAGCTGTTTTTT.

V usage is TRBV3-1 (or the pseudogene TRBV3-2) and J usage is TRBJ2-7; possible D gene TRBD1, 6 bases. The ends were cut back, 6 bases at V and 6 bases at J, with 12 bases in the middle. The CDR3 is made up of 12 amino acids. From germline, CDR1 is LGHDT and CDR2 YNNKEL (reference sequence). The CDR3 spells CASRQTGFEQYF. CDR3 in DNA: TGTGCCAGCAGGCAGACAGGTTTCGAGCAGTACTTC.

This chain uses TRBV4-1 with TRBJ1-5; D gene unclear. From germline, CDR1 is MGHRA and CDR2 YSYEKL. The CDR3 totals 16 residues. Deletions cut 0 bases from V and 0 bases from J, with 9 bases between. The CDR3 bases are TGCGCCAGCAGCCAAGAGAAGATTTTTAGCAATCAGCCCCAGCATTTT. Translation gives CASSQEKIFSNQPQHF.

The genes are TRBV5-1 and TRBJ1-3; the D is unclear. The V gene's germline CDR1 is SGHRS and CDR2 YFSETQ. The CDR3 is 14 residues long. Trimming pared 0 bases from V and 4 bases from J, leaving 8 bases between. CDR3 DNA: TGCGCCAGCAGCTTGGGGGCCGAAGGAAACACCATATATTTT. Its translation is CASSLGAEGNTIYF. The variable domain in full, completed from reference TRBV5-1 and TRBJ1-3, reads KAGVTQTPRYLIKTRGQQVTLSCSPISGHRSVSWYQQTPGQGLQFLFEYFSETQRNKGNFPGRFSGRQFSNSRSEMNVSTLELGDSALYLCASSLGAEGNTIYFGEGSWLTVV.

The CDR3: CASSHWGSYNSPLHF. The CDR3 DNA sequence: TGTGCCAGCAGCCACTGGGGCTCCTATAATTCACCCCTCCACTTT. This chain links TRBV3-1 (or the pseudogene TRBV3-2) with TRBJ1-6, with unresolved D. The CDR3 length is 15 residues. V was clipped by 3 bases and J by 0 bases, with 6 bases between them. Per germline, CDR1 LGHDT and CDR2 YNNKEL (reference sequence).

This clone has more than one count but fewer than ten. This chain links TRBV28 with TRBJ1-4, with a weak D call TRBD1 (6 bases). The CDR3 extends over 13 amino acids. From germline, CDR1 is MDHEN and CDR2 SYDVKM. V lost 3 bases and J 11 bases, leaving 13 bases between the germline ends. CDR3 amino acids: CASSFAEGGKLFF. In DNA form, the CDR3 reads TGTGCCAGCAGTTTCGCTGAGGGGGGGAAACTGTTTTTT.

The V call is TRBV19, the J call TRBJ2-5; tentatively, D is TRBD2 (6 bases). The V and J ends lost 5 bases and 5 bases respectively, with 21 bases between them. The CDR3 consists of 16 residues. Germline CDR1 is LNHDA and CDR2 is SQIVND (reference sequence). The CDR3 spells CASSAGTGTWGETQYF. In DNA, the CDR3 is TGTGCCAGTAGTGCTGGGACTGGAACCTGGGGGGAGACCCAGTACTTC.